This TCR beta chain came from a study of cytomegalovirus exposure and HLA in healthy donors. 60 Vbeta and 13 Jbeta primers were used in PCR. Only in-frame clones appear in the TCRdb table, and some are missing; sequencing was by immunoSEQ multiplex PCR. The table records roughly 120,000 clones, roughly 82% of them present only once. The germline V gene has CDR1 MNHNS and CDR2 SASEGT. This CDR3 is built from 18 residues. Trimming left V 2 bases short and J 3 bases short, with 20 bases between. The material sequenced was PBMCs. This TCR was sampled from a male donor in good health and CMV-seropositive. The chain has TRBV6-1 and TRBJ1-5; D may be TRBD1 (6 bases). DNA for the CDR3: TGTGCCAGCAGTGAACCCCTGACAGGACACCCTCTCAATCAGCCCCAGCATTTT. Amino acids: CASSEPLTGHPLNQPQHF.